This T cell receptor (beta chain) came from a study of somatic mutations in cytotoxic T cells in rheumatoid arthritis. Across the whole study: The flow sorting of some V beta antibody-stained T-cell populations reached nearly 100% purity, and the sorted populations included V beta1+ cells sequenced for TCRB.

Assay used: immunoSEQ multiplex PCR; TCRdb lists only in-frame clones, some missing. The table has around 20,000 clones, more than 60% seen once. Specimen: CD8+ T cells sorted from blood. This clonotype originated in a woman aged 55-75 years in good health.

The CDR3 DNA is TGCGCCAGCAGCCCGGGGACAGGAAGTTTACTTTATGGCTACACCTTC. Translated, it gives CASSPGTGSLLYGYTF. This sequence joins TRBV5-1 and TRBJ1-2; 8 positions match TRBD1. V lost 4 bases to trimming and J lost 5 bases; unmatched junction nucleotides: 13. CDR3 size: 16 residues. CDR1 and CDR2 (germline): SGHRS, YFSETQ.